These 2 T cell receptor beta chains were all obtained from the same sample, sequenced in a study of human T cells and chemical hapten exposure. Specified time point: healthy volunteer bleed at 2 weeks. Extraction yielded total RNA from whole blood (unfractionated). TCRdb re-analysed the RACE reads in MiXCR, keeping a single row per CDR3 protein. Seen here are tens of thousands of distinct CDR3 sequences, over 8% observed once, and the top ten hold around 2.8%. Material for sequencing was whole blood. All receptors derive from a female donor in good health. Some clones in this sample may be carry-over from other donors' samples.

The chain recombines TRBV5-1 with TRBJ1-1; 8 nucleotides agree with TRBD1. CDR1 is SGHRS and CDR2 is YFSETQ in the germline V gene. The V segment lost 4 bases and the J segment 0 bases; nucleotides outside the gene matches: 5. This CDR3 contains 15 residues. DNA for the CDR3: TGCGCCAGCAGCCTGGACAGGGTCATGAACACTGAAGCTTTCTTT. Amino acids: CASSLDRVMNTEAFF.

This clonotype was seen a few times. One end of the junction fails to match germline, which may point to a read error. J is TRBJ2-5 and V is TRBV12-3 or TRBV12-4, with 8 nucleotides matching TRBD2. CDR3 length: 11 residues. CDR3 nucleotides: TGTGTCAGCGGGAGTTCAGAGACCCAGTACTTC. This translates into CVSGSSETQYF.